These 22 T cell receptor beta chains were sequenced from one sample in a study of regulatory T cells in long-lasting Graves disease. Time point specified: newly diagnosed GD, antithyroid drugs for less than 3 months. Construction of the TCR library relied on RNA isolated from PBMCs. Both iRepertoire HTBI primers and Arm-PCR of CDR3 regions were used to build the TCR beta libraries. TCRdb passed the multiplex PCR reads through MiXCR, listing each CDR3 protein once. This table has around 480,000 distinct CDR3 sequences, about 16% appearing once. The same data also contributed to another study, on T cells in Graves' hyperthyroidism and ophthalmopathy.

The sample consisted of peripheral blood mononuclear cells (PBMCs), taken at new diagnosis, from a patient treated with antithyroid drugs. These receptors were collected from a woman aged 40 to 65 with Graves disease.

This CDR3 is CASSFGDRGNTGELFF. The CDR3 DNA sequence: TGCGCCAGCTCCTTCGGGGACAGGGGGAATACCGGGGAGCTGTTTTTT. The chain employs TRBV5-1 and TRBJ2-2, with TRBD1 matching 11 bases. CDR3 length equals 16 residues. Germline values: CDR1 SGHRS, CDR2 YFSETQ. The ends lost 7 bases at V and 5 bases at J; junction bases unmatched: 10.

Ten or more counts support this clonotype. The chain joins TRBV6-2 or TRBV6-3 to TRBJ2-4; D is ambiguous. From germline, CDR1 is MNHEY and CDR2 SVGEGT. V was cut by 5 bases and J by 0 bases, with 14 bases left in between. CDR3 length: 16 residues. The CDR3 DNA sequence: TGTGCCAGCAGTGAAGTTGTCCTTTTAGCCAAAAACATTCAGTACTTC. Translated: CASSEVVLLAKNIQYF.

This clonotype was seen ten or more times. The J gene is TRBJ2-3, the V gene TRBV28, with D perhaps assigned TRBD1 or TRBD2 (5 bases each). Germline CDR1 reads MDHEN; CDR2 reads SYDVKM. V dropped 11 bases and J dropped 1 base, with 19 bases sitting between them. This CDR3 has 15 amino acids. CDR3 loop: CAAPPKQGGTDTQYF. DNA of the CDR3: TGTGCCGCTCCCCCGAAGCAGGGAGGCACAGATACGCAGTATTTT.

This clonotype was seen at least ten times. The chain joins TRBV30 to TRBJ2-5, with D unclear. CDR1 and CDR2 (germline): GTSNPN, SVGIG (reference sequence). CDR3 length: 13 amino acids. V was clipped by 2 bases and J by 5 bases, with 12 bases between them. The CDR3, as DNA: TGTGCCTGGAGTTGGGGAATCGGGGAGACCCAGTACTTC. This sequence encodes CAWSWGIGETQYF.

This chain uses TRBV19 with TRBJ1-1; D perhaps matches TRBD1 (5 bases). This CDR3 has 16 residues. From germline, CDR1 is LNHDA and CDR2 SQIVND (reference sequence). V lost 3 bases and J lost 4, with 18 bases in between. The CDR3 DNA reads TGTGCCAGTAGTATTCAGGGAGTAGTTTTGAGCACTGAAGCTTTCTTT. Protein product: CASSIQGVVLSTEAFF.

V gene TRBV28 combines with J gene TRBJ2-5; 11 bases map to TRBD2. The germline V gene encodes CDR1 MDHEN and CDR2 SYDVKM. The CDR3 spans 15 residues. Losses at the gene ends were 2 bases for V and 3 bases for J; bases not matched to a gene: 2. The CDR3 region has the DNA TGTGCCAGCAGTTTACCGACTAGCGGGGAAGAGACCCAGTACTTC. Its translation is CASSLPTSGEETQYF. The full variable domain, its missing parts supplied by reference TRBV28 and TRBJ2-5, is DVKVTQSSRYLVKRTGEKVFLECVQDMDHENMFWYRQDPGLGLRLIYFSYDVKMKEKGDIPEGYSVSREKKERFSLILESASTNQTSMYLCASSLPTSGEETQYFGPGTRLLVL.

The sample holds many counts of this clonotype. This chain joins TRBV7-9 and TRBJ1-1, with D possibly TRBD1 on 6 matching bases. V was shortened by 5 bases and J by 5 bases, with 9 bases between the two germline ends. The length of the CDR3 is 12 residues. Germline-derived CDR1 and CDR2 are SEHNR and FQNEAQ (reference sequence). CDR3 DNA: TGTGCCAGCAGCCAGAGGGGGACTGAAGCTTTCTTT. This gives the protein CASSQRGTEAFF.

V and J are TRBV10-2 and TRBJ1-1, with unresolved D. This CDR3 comprises 14 residues. The V and J ends lost 3 bases and 1 base respectively, with 9 bases between them. Germline-derived CDR1 and CDR2 are WSHSY and SAAADI. CDR3 loop: CASSEILANTEAFF. The DNA of the CDR3 is TGCGCCAGCAGTGAAATATTAGCGAACACTGAAGCTTTCTTT.

To note about this clonotype: Since a much larger clone is just one base distant, this may be a read error. The genes are TRBV3-1 and TRBJ2-1; 8 bases map to TRBD1. Germline loops: CDR1 LGHDT, CDR2 YNNKEL (reference sequence). The V segment lost 1 base and the J segment 8 bases; nucleotides outside the gene matches: 10. The CDR3 extends over 16 amino acids. The CDR3 region has the DNA TGTGCCAGCAGCCAAGCGAGGGGACAGGCTATAGATGAGCAGTTCTTC. It is translated as CASSQARGQAIDEQFF.

This clonotype was seen at least ten times. The chain carries TRBV5-1 and TRBJ2-3; TRBD1 matches at 7 bases. The ends lost 4 bases at V and 1 base at J; junction bases unmatched: 3. Germline V gene data show CDR1 as SGHRS and CDR2 as YFSETQ. CDR3 length equals 14 residues. The CDR3 here is CASSQGTGTDTQYF. CDR3 coding DNA: TGCGCCAGCAGCCAAGGGACAGGCACAGATACGCAGTATTTT.

About this clonotype: The junction differs from germline at one of its ends, possibly a read error. The chain employs TRBV5-5 and TRBJ2-5; 7 bases are shared with TRBD1. The CDR3 consists of 17 residues. CDR1 and CDR2 (germline): SGHKS, YYEKEE (reference sequence). CDR3 residues: CAGSLEVGTVPGETQYF. CDR3 DNA sequence: TGTGCCGGCAGCTTGGAGGTCGGGACAGTCCCAGGGGAGACCCAGTACTTC.

This clonotype has just a few counts. The chain couples TRBV19 to TRBJ2-3; D possibly uses TRBD1 or TRBD2 (5 bases each). Trimming left V 9 bases short and J 2 bases short, with 12 bases between. The CDR3 is 13 amino acids. The germline gives CDR1 LNHDA, CDR2 SQIVND (reference sequence). CDR3 amino acids: CASRDGSTDTQYF. CDR3 DNA sequence: TGTGCCAGCCGGGACGGATCCACAGATACGCAGTATTTT.

The V and J genes are TRBV6-1 and TRBJ2-5; maybe TRBD2 (5 bases). This CDR3 comprises 18 residues. Trimming cost V 3 bases and J 7 bases, with 27 bases left between them. Germline values: CDR1 MNHNS, CDR2 SASEGT. CDR3 in amino acids: CASSEPPLQDLGRGTQYF. Written as DNA, the CDR3 is TGTGCCAGCAGTGAGCCCCCCCTTCAGGATTTAGGCCGGGGGACCCAGTACTTC.

The V and J genes are TRBV12-3 or TRBV12-4 and TRBJ2-3, with TRBD1 as a possible D gene (6 bases). The CDR3 totals 15 residues. V was shortened by 4 bases and J by 3 bases, with 14 bases between the two germline ends. The CDR3 DNA sequence: TGTGCCAGCAGTTACCCAACTACAGGGACAGATACGCAGTATTTT. Amino acids: CASSYPTTGTDTQYF.

This clonotype was recorded at least ten times. V is TRBV7-8 and J is TRBJ1-5; 9 bases are shared with TRBD1. V lost 5 bases and J lost 3; bases outside the gene matches: 5. This CDR3 has 15 amino acids. Germline V lookup: CDR1 SGHVS, CDR2 FQNEAQ. The CDR3 coding sequence is TGTGCCAGCAGCCGGACAGGGGAAACCAATCAGCCCCAGCATTTT. This translates into CASSRTGETNQPQHF.

This clonotype was seen repeatedly, ten times or more. The chain is built from TRBV3-1 and TRBJ2-3; D remains ambiguous. The V gene lost 1 base and the J gene lost 2 bases, with 13 bases spanning the gap. Germline CDR1 reads LGHDT; CDR2 reads YNNKEL (reference sequence). The CDR3 contains 16 residues. The CDR3 region has the DNA TGTGCCAGCAGCCAAGGCCTAGACGGATACACAGATACGCAGTATTTT. It is translated as CASSQGLDGYTDTQYF.

The sample holds many counts of this clonotype. The rearrangement links TRBV12-3 or TRBV12-4 to TRBJ2-1, with D perhaps matching TRBD1 (5 bases). Trimming took 4 bases from V and 4 from J, leaving 5 bases between them. This CDR3 comprises 12 residues. CDR3 sequence (DNA): TGTGCCAGCAGTTACAGGTACAATGAGCAGTTCTTC. This codes for CASSYRYNEQFF.

This clonotype turned up a few times. The chain employs TRBV12-5 and TRBJ2-7; D remains unclear. V dropped 5 bases and J dropped 5 bases, with 10 bases sitting between them. Germline lookup yields CDR1 LGHNT and CDR2 FRNRAP. The CDR3 runs 12 residues. In DNA, the CDR3 is TGTGCTAGTGGTCTTACTGGTAACGAGCAGTACTTC. Residues: CASGLTGNEQYF.

The rearrangement links TRBV19 to TRBJ2-1, with a possible D match to TRBD2 (6 bases). Gene TRBJ2-5 matches the end of the DNA better, so the J call may be wrong. Germline-derived CDR1 and CDR2 are LNHDA and SQIVND (reference sequence). The CDR3 contains 13 residues. Here the CDR3 reads CASSNLFREPQYF. CDR3 sequence (DNA): TGTGCCAGTAGTAACCTCTTCCGGGAGCCCCAGTACTTC.

The sample holds many counts of this clonotype. This chain connects TRBV4-1 to TRBJ2-1; tentatively, D is TRBD2 (5 bases). The CDR3 spans 14 residues. Trimming stripped 5 bases from V and 8 bases from J, with 16 bases between. Germline V gene lookup returns CDR1 MGHRA and CDR2 YSYEKL. CDR3 nucleotide sequence: TGCGCCAGCAGCTACCCATCGAGGCGGGATGAGCAGTTCTTC. This encodes CASSYPSRRDEQFF.

Only a few counts were recorded for this clonotype. The V and J genes are TRBV7-6 and TRBJ2-2; D unresolved. Germline V gene sequence: CDR1 SGHVS, CDR2 FNYEAQ. This CDR3 is built from 12 residues. V was pared by 4 bases and J by 9 bases, with 9 bases between. CDR3 loop: CASSSTGRELFF. CDR3 DNA sequence: TGTGCCAGCAGCTCCACCGGACGGGAGCTGTTTTTT.

This clonotype showed up just a few times. This rearrangement joins TRBV4-1 to TRBJ2-3, with 12 bases lining up with TRBD2. The CDR3 contains 17 residues. CDR1 and CDR2 from the germline V gene are MGHRA and YSYEKL. After removal of 3 bases from V and 0 bases from J, the junction contained 4 bases not matched to a gene. The CDR3 reads CASSHLLAGGSTDTQYF. In DNA, the CDR3 is TGCGCCAGCAGCCACCTACTAGCGGGGGGTAGCACAGATACGCAGTATTTT.